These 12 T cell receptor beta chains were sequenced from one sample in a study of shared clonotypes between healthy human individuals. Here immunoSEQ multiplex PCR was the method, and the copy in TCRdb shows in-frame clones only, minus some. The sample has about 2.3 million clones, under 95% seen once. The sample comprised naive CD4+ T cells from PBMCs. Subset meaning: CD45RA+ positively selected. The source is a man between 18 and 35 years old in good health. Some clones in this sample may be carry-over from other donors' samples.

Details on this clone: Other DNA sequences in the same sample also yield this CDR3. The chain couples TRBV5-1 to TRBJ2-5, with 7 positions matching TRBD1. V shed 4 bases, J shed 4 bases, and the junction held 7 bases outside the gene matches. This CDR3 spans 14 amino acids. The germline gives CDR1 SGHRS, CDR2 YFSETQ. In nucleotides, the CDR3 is TGCGCCAGCAGCCCACAGGGGTTAGGAGAGACCCAGTACTTC. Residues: CASSPQGLGETQYF.

The CDR3 protein is CASSPGATRYEQYF. The CDR3 bases are TGTGCCAGCTCACCAGGGGCCACACGCTACGAGCAGTACTTC. The chain has TRBV18 and TRBJ2-7; possible D gene TRBD1, 5 bases. V lost 2 bases to trimming and J lost 3 bases, with 11 bases between them. The CDR3 covers 14 residues. Looked up from germline, CDR1 is KGHSH and CDR2 is LQKENI.

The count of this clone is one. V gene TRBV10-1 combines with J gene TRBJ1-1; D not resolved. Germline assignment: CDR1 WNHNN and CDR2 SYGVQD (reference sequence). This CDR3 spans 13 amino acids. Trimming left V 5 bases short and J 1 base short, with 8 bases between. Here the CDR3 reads CASSTHKNTEAFF. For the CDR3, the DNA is TGCGCCAGCAGTACACACAAGAACACTGAAGCTTTCTTT.

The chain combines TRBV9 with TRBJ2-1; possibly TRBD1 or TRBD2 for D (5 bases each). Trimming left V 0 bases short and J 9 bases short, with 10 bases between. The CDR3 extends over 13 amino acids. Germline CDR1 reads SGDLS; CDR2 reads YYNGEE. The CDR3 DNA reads TGTGCCAGCAGCGTAGTGGGGGAGACTGAGCAGTTCTTC. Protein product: CASSVVGETEQFF.

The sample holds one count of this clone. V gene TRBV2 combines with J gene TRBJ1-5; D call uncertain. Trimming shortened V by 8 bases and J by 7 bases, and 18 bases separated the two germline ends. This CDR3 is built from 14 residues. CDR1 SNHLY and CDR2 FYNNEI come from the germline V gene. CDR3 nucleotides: TGTGCCAGCTCTGAAGGGATTCTTCGGCAGCCCCAGCATTTT. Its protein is CASSEGILRQPQHF.

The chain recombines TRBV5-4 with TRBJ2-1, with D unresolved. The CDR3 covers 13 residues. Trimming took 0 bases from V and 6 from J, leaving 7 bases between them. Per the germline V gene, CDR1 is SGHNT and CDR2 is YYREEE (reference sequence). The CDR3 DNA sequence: TGTGCCAGCAGCTTGGGAGTCGGCAATGAGCAGTTCTTC. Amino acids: CASSLGVGNEQFF.

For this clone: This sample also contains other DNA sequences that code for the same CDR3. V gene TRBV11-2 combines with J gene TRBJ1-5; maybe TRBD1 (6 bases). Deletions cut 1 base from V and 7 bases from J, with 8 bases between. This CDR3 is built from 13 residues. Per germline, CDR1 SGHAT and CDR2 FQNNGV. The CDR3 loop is CASSLVGGQPQHF. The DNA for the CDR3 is TGTGCCAGCAGCTTAGTAGGGGGGCAGCCCCAGCATTTT.

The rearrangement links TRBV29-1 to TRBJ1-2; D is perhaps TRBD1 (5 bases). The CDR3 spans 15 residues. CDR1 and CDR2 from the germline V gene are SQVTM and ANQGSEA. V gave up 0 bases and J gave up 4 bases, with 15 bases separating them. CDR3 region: CSVEDVGTPSYGYTF. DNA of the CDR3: TGCAGCGTTGAAGATGTAGGGACCCCCTCCTATGGCTACACCTTC.

This chain's CDR3 is CASSDPGTSGPDTQYF. In DNA, the CDR3 is TGTGCCAGCAGTGATCCCGGGACTAGCGGGCCAGATACGCAGTATTTT. The chain uses TRBV2 and TRBJ2-3; 12 bases are shared with TRBD2. Trimming at V came to 3 bases and at J to 4 bases, leaving 5 bases not matched to a gene. This CDR3 has 16 amino acids. CDR1 and CDR2 (germline): SNHLY, FYNNEI.

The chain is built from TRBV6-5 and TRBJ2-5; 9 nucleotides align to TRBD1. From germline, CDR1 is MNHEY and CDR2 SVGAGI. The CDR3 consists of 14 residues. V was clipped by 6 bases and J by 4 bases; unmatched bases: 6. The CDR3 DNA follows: TGTGCCAGCAGCCGGGACAGGGAAAGAGAGACCCAGTACTTC. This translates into CASSRDRERETQYF.

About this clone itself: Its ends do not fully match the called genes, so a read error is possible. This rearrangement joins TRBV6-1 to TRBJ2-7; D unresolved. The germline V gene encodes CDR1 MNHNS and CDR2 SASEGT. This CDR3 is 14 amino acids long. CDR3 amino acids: CASGEHISAYEQYF. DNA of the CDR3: TGTGCCAGCGGTGAACATATTTCGGCCTACGAGCAGTACTTC.

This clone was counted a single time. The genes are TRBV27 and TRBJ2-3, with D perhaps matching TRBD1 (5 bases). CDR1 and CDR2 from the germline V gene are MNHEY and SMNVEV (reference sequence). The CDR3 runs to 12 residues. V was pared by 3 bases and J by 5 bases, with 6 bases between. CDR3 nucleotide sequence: TGTGCCAGCAGTTTCGACAGAGATACGCAGTATTTT. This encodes CASSFDRDTQYF.